The 8 T cell receptor beta chains below were found in one sample sequenced in a study of CD8 T cells in Susac syndrome. A quantity of 0.5 to 1 ug RNA underwent reverse transcription using random hexamers. In TCRdb, the immunoSEQ multiplex PCR reads were re-called with MiXCR into one record per CDR3 protein. The sample has 130,000 or so distinct CDR3 sequences; 95% are singletons. Sequenced material: CD4+ T cells from PBMCs. These receptors came from a human donor with multiple sclerosis.

The chain carries TRBV28 and TRBJ2-1; tentatively, D is TRBD2 (7 bases). The CDR3 sequence is 13 residues long. V lost 5 bases and J 7 bases, leaving 12 bases between the germline ends. Per germline, CDR1 MDHEN and CDR2 SYDVKM. The CDR3: CASSRGGANEQFF. The CDR3 DNA reads as TGTGCCAGCAGTCGAGGGGGGGCTAATGAGCAGTTCTTC.

The chain joins TRBV12-3 or TRBV12-4 to TRBJ2-7, with TRBD1 matching 8 bases. The ends lost 5 bases at V and 1 base at J; junction bases unmatched: 7. This CDR3 spans 15 amino acids. The CDR3 loop reads CASSPGQGWSYEQYF. The CDR3 bases are TGTGCCAGCAGTCCCGGACAGGGTTGGTCCTACGAGCAGTACTTC.

The gene calls are TRBV5-4 and TRBJ2-5; D call uncertain. Germline V gene data show CDR1 as SGHNT and CDR2 as YYREEE (reference sequence). The CDR3 has 13 residues. The V end lost 2 bases, the J end lost 3 bases, and 8 bases lay between the germline ends. The CDR3 region has the DNA TGTGCCAGCAGCTTAGACCAGAAAGAGACCCAGTACTTC. Amino acids: CASSLDQKETQYF.

This chain connects TRBV20-1 to TRBJ2-3; TRBD1 aligns across 8 bases. Unmatched junction bases numbered 6, after V lost 0 bases and J lost 4 bases. In germline, CDR1 is DFQATT, CDR2 SNEGSKA (reference sequence). This CDR3 is 15 amino acids long. The CDR3 DNA reads TGCAGTGCTAGAGATCCAGGACAGGGCCCAGATACGCAGTATTTT. Residues: CSARDPGQGPDTQYF.

This clonotype was seen just once. V usage is TRBV24-1 and J usage is TRBJ2-7, with TRBD1 as a possible D gene (6 bases). The germline gives CDR1 KGHDR, CDR2 SFDVKD. The CDR3 is made up of 16 amino acids. V was trimmed by 9 bases and J by 3 bases, leaving 23 bases between them. As DNA, the CDR3 is TGTGCCACCCGTACCGAAATAATAATCAGGGGCTACGAGCAGTACTTC. Residues: CATRTEIIIRGYEQYF.

The V gene is TRBV11-2, the J gene TRBJ2-1, with 10 bases that match TRBD2. CDR1 SGHAT and CDR2 FQNNGV come from the germline V gene. The CDR3 has 15 residues. J gave up 9 bases and V 1 base, and 6 bases lay outside the gene matches. CDR3 loop: CASSLGVAGGGEQFF. The CDR3, as DNA: TGTGCCAGCAGCTTAGGGGTAGCGGGAGGTGGTGAGCAGTTCTTC.

The chain links TRBV27 to TRBJ1-1, with D perhaps matching TRBD1 (6 bases). V was pared by 2 bases and J by 7 bases, with 11 bases between. This CDR3 has 13 amino acids. CDR1 is MNHEY and CDR2 is SMNVEV in the germline V gene (reference sequence). The CDR3 loop is CASSLVGAREAFF. CDR3 coding DNA: TGTGCCAGCAGTTTAGTGGGGGCCCGTGAAGCTTTCTTT.

This chain links TRBV5-6 with TRBJ1-2; TRBD1 is a possible D gene (5 bases). The V end was cut by 1 base, the J end by 6 bases, with 10 bases between. CDR1 and CDR2 from the germline V gene are SGHDT and YYEEEE. The length of the CDR3 is 13 residues. As DNA, the CDR3 is TGTGCCAGCAGCTTGCCCGCAGGGAATGGCTACACCTTC. Amino acid sequence: CASSLPAGNGYTF.